The 28 T cell receptor beta chains reported below all come from one sample, sequenced in a study of blood T cell repertoires in COVID-19. Here immunoSEQ multiplex PCR was the method, and the copy in TCRdb shows in-frame clones only, minus some. The table has around 310,000 clones, roughly 86% seen once. The sequenced material came from PBMCs or T cells enriched from blood (not recorded which). Receptor source: a woman aged 25 to 39 who had recovered from COVID-19.

The CDR3 protein is CASSSSGTPDSYNEQFF. CDR3 in DNA: TGTGCCAGCAGTTCCTCCGGGACTCCTGACTCCTACAATGAGCAGTTCTTC. This chain links TRBV27 with TRBJ2-1; D may be TRBD2 (6 bases). CDR3 length: 17 residues. Germline loops: CDR1 MNHEY, CDR2 SMNVEV (reference sequence). V dropped 4 bases and J dropped 0 bases, with 16 bases sitting between them.

The rearrangement joins TRBV11-2 to TRBJ2-2; TRBD1 is a possible D gene (6 bases). V was cut by 3 bases and J by 5 bases, with 10 bases left in between. The CDR3 has 14 amino acids. Germline CDR1 is SGHAT and CDR2 is FQNNGV. In DNA form, the CDR3 reads TGTGCCAGCAGCTTCCCCAGGGGAACCGGGGAGCTGTTTTTT. Amino acids: CASSFPRGTGELFF.

The V call is TRBV19, the J call TRBJ2-7; D not certain. V gave up 1 base and J gave up 5 bases, with 9 bases separating them. Germline CDR1 and CDR2: LNHDA and SQIVND (reference sequence). This CDR3 has 13 residues. The CDR3 DNA reads TGTGCCAGTAGTATAGGAGGTCTCCACGAGCAGTACTTC. The encoded protein is CASSIGGLHEQYF.

The V gene is TRBV15, the J gene TRBJ1-2, with TRBD1 matching 7 bases. V lost 3 bases to trimming and J lost 2 bases; unmatched junction nucleotides: 9. The germline CDR1 and CDR2 sequences are LNHNV and YYDKDF (reference sequence). The CDR3 is made up of 16 amino acids. CDR3 nucleotides: TGTGCCACCAGCAGGTCGGTGGACAGGAGAAACTATGGCTACACCTTC. Its translation is CATSRSVDRRNYGYTF.

The genes are TRBV7-2 and TRBJ2-3, with TRBD2 matching over 9 bases. This CDR3 spans 16 amino acids. From germline, CDR1 is SGHTA and CDR2 FQGNSA. V was clipped by 4 bases and J by 4 bases; unmatched bases: 9. DNA of the CDR3: TGTGCCAGCAGCTCCATAGCGGGAGTTGGGGCAGATACGCAGTATTTT. Its translation is CASSSIAGVGADTQYF.

The V call is TRBV9, the J call TRBJ1-6; TRBD1 aligns across 9 bases. The trim removed 1 base at V and 10 bases at J, leaving 3 bases unmatched. Germline lookup yields CDR1 SGDLS and CDR2 YYNGEE. The CDR3 extends over 14 amino acids. The CDR3 loop is CASSVLGQGSPLHF. The CDR3 DNA reads TGTGCCAGCAGCGTATTAGGACAGGGGTCACCCCTCCACTTT.

The chain joins TRBV10-1 to TRBJ2-3; TRBD1 might be the D (6 bases). CDR1 and CDR2 (germline): WNHNN, SYGVQD (reference sequence). V was clipped by 2 bases and J by 4 bases, with 10 bases between them. The CDR3 runs 14 residues. Here the CDR3 DNA reads TGCGCCAGCAGTGAGGGGGGCACCCCAGATACGCAGTATTTT. Its translation: CASSEGGTPDTQYF.

This chain joins TRBV2 and TRBJ1-4; 8 bases agree with TRBD1. The CDR3 runs to 15 residues. V lost 7 bases and J lost 6; bases outside the gene matches: 10. The germline V gene has CDR1 SNHLY and CDR2 FYNNEI. The CDR3 nucleotides read TGTGCCAGCACTCCATCCAGGGGGCGTTATGAAAAACTGTTTTTT. Translated, it gives CASTPSRGRYEKLFF.

Remarks on this clone: Other nucleotide sequences from this sample produce the same CDR3. V is TRBV7-9 and J is TRBJ2-3; TRBD2 is a possible D gene (6 bases). Looked up from germline, CDR1 is SEHNR and CDR2 is FQNEAQ (reference sequence). The CDR3 spans 15 residues. Trimming took 2 bases from V and 3 from J, leaving 12 bases between them. CDR3 DNA: TGTGCCAGCAGCTTACTAGGGGAGGTAACAGATACGCAGTATTTT. Protein product: CASSLLGEVTDTQYF.

The chain carries TRBV27 and TRBJ2-5; D might be TRBD2 (7 bases). Germline assignment: CDR1 MNHEY and CDR2 SMNVEV (reference sequence). The CDR3 is 14 amino acids. Trimming removed 7 bases from V and 7 bases from J, with 19 bases in between. In DNA form, the CDR3 reads TGTGCCAGCAACCCCCGAGGGGGGGAAGGGACCCAGTACTTC. Amino acid sequence: CASNPRGGEGTQYF.

The J gene is TRBJ2-1, the V gene TRBV7-2; weak D call: TRBD2 (6 bases). V was pared by 8 bases and J by 7 bases, with 18 bases between. CDR3 length: 14 residues. The germline CDR1 and CDR2 sequences are SGHTA and FQGNSA. CDR3 amino acids: CASLRALARNEQFF. The CDR3 DNA sequence: TGTGCCAGCCTCCGGGCACTAGCTCGTAATGAGCAGTTCTTC.

The chain combines TRBV5-6 with TRBJ1-1; TRBD1 matches at 10 bases. Per germline, CDR1 SGHDT and CDR2 YYEEEE. The CDR3 runs 14 residues. The V segment lost 3 bases and the J segment 6 bases; nucleotides outside the gene matches: 5. The CDR3 DNA sequence: TGTGCCAGCAGCTGGGGACAGGGGTGGTCTGAAGCTTTCTTT. Amino acid sequence: CASSWGQGWSEAFF.

CDR3 loop: CASSLPAGGDGYTF. The CDR3 DNA follows: TGTGCCAGCAGCTTGCCGGCTGGAGGAGATGGCTACACCTTC. This chain uses TRBV5-6 with TRBJ1-2; D unresolved. With 1 base removed from V and 6 bases from J, the gap between germline ends came to 13 bases. The V gene's germline CDR1 is SGHDT and CDR2 YYEEEE. This CDR3 is 14 amino acids long.

The V and J genes are TRBV7-3 and TRBJ2-3; no definite D call. V was cut by 5 bases and J by 1 base, with 7 bases left in between. CDR3 length equals 13 residues. Germline V lookup: CDR1 SGHTA, CDR2 FQGTGA. The CDR3 protein is CASSPPGTDTQYF. The CDR3 DNA reads TGTGCCAGCAGCCCGCCGGGCACAGATACGCAGTATTTT.

The chain has TRBV27 and TRBJ2-7; TRBD1 matches at 8 bases. The CDR3 runs to 14 residues. The V and J ends lost 5 bases and 3 bases, in that order; junction bases with no gene match: 6. Germline values: CDR1 MNHEY, CDR2 SMNVEV (reference sequence). The CDR3 sequence: CASSPGQANYEQYF. CDR3 coding DNA: TGTGCCAGCAGTCCGGGACAGGCGAACTACGAGCAGTACTTC.

The chain links TRBV3-1 (or the pseudogene TRBV3-2) to TRBJ2-7; a weak D match, TRBD2 (5 bases). V shed 3 bases and J shed 1 base, with 13 bases lying between them. Germline V CDR1 and CDR2: LGHDT, YNNKEL (reference sequence). CDR3 length: 15 amino acids. As DNA, the CDR3 is TGTGCCAGCAGCCACTACTACACGGGGTCCTACGAGCAGTACTTC. Residues: CASSHYYTGSYEQYF.

This chain uses TRBV7-9 with TRBJ2-3; TRBD1 aligns across 9 bases. The germline gives CDR1 SEHNR, CDR2 FQNEAQ (reference sequence). The CDR3 extends over 16 amino acids. V shed 3 bases, J shed 3 bases, and the junction held 7 bases outside the gene matches. This CDR3 reads CASSLGDRGRTDTQYF. CDR3 bases: TGTGCCAGCAGCTTGGGTGACAGGGGGAGGACAGATACGCAGTATTTT.

The CDR3 nucleotides read TGCGCCAGCGGTAGGACTAGCGGGAGCACAGATACGCAGTATTTT. Its translation is CASGRTSGSTDTQYF. The rearrangement uses TRBV5-1 and TRBJ2-3, with 11 bases identical to TRBD2. Germline V gene data show CDR1 as SGHRS and CDR2 as YFSETQ. The CDR3 loop spans 15 amino acids. J was trimmed by 0 bases and V by 7 bases; bases with no gene match: 4.

The sample holds a few counts of this clone. The rearrangement joins TRBV21-1 to TRBJ1-5; TRBD1, the table's D call, lacks a check against the DNA. TRBV21-1 is a documented pseudogene. The CDR3 runs to 15 residues. The CDR3 DNA reads TGTGCCAGCAGCAAATGTGAGACAGGGTTATCGCCCCAGCATTTT. It is translated as CASSKCETGLSPQHF.

The V call is TRBV6-5, the J call TRBJ2-1, with 9 positions matching TRBD2. V trimming: 0 bases; J trimming: 6 bases; junction bases outside the gene matches: 3. This CDR3 comprises 15 residues. Germline lookup yields CDR1 MNHEY and CDR2 SVGAGI. Here the CDR3 reads CASSYSISGSNEQFF. CDR3 coding DNA: TGTGCCAGCAGTTACTCGATTAGCGGGAGCAATGAGCAGTTCTTC.

The chain has TRBV29-1 and TRBJ2-1, with 10 bases matching TRBD2. Trimming cost V 4 bases and J 6 bases; bases outside gene matches: 0. The CDR3 is 12 residues long. In germline, CDR1 is SQVTM, CDR2 ANQGSEA. The CDR3 DNA is TGCAGCGTTGCTAGCGGGAGCAATGAGCAGTTCTTC. This gives the protein CSVASGSNEQFF.

The chain carries TRBV7-9 and TRBJ1-4, with D possibly matching TRBD1 (6 bases). The CDR3 is made up of 14 amino acids. Looked up from germline, CDR1 is SEHNR and CDR2 is FQNEAQ (reference sequence). Trimming removed 8 bases at V and 0 bases at J, with 10 bases between. The CDR3 region has the DNA TGTGCCAGCCGGGACACTGCAACTAATGAAAAACTGTTTTTT. Translated, it gives CASRDTATNEKLFF.

This chain connects TRBV30 to TRBJ1-4, with D perhaps TRBD1 (6 bases). Trimming left V 0 bases short and J 8 bases short, with 16 bases between. CDR3 length: 15 residues. The germline V gene has CDR1 GTSNPN and CDR2 SVGIG (reference sequence). The CDR3 is CAWSVLRGAGEKLFF. The CDR3 nucleotides are TGTGCCTGGAGTGTACTCCGGGGGGCGGGGGAAAAACTGTTTTTT.

This sequence joins TRBV5-1 and TRBJ2-7; 10 nucleotides line up with TRBD1. The V segment lost 4 bases and the J segment 3 bases; nucleotides outside the gene matches: 7. CDR1 and CDR2 (germline): SGHRS, YFSETQ. The CDR3 loop spans 15 amino acids. The CDR3 spells CASSLAGTGVYEQYF. The DNA of the CDR3 is TGCGCCAGCAGCCTAGCCGGGACAGGGGTCTACGAGCAGTACTTC.

This chain links TRBV4-2 with TRBJ2-7, with 9 bases that match TRBD2. V lost 1 base and J lost 6; bases outside the gene matches: 4. CDR3 size: 14 residues. In germline, CDR1 is LGHNA, CDR2 YNFKEQ. The CDR3 DNA reads as TGTGCCAGCAGCCAAGCAGGGACTAGCACCGAGCAGTACTTC. Its translation is CASSQAGTSTEQYF.

This clone was seen only a few times. This sequence joins TRBV28 and TRBJ2-7; 7 nucleotides align to TRBD1. Germline trimming cut 5 bases from V and 7 bases from J; bases unmatched to any gene: 5. The CDR3 extends over 12 amino acids. The germline gives CDR1 MDHEN, CDR2 SYDVKM. CDR3 nucleotide sequence: TGTGCCAGCAGTAAAGGGGGCGGTGAGCAGTACTTC. Protein: CASSKGGGEQYF.

This chain joins TRBV4-1 and TRBJ2-3; the D gene is possibly TRBD2 (5 bases). CDR3 length: 17 residues. Germline CDR1 MGHRA, CDR2 YSYEKL. V lost 2 bases to trimming and J lost 4 bases, with 19 bases between them. The DNA of the CDR3 is TGCGCCAGCAGCCAACCCCCAGCCGGAGGAAGGGCAGATACGCAGTATTTT. It specifies CASSQPPAGGRADTQYF.

V gene TRBV7-2 combines with J gene TRBJ2-7; D possibly corresponds to TRBD1 (6 bases). The CDR3 runs to 17 residues. Per the germline V gene, CDR1 is SGHTA and CDR2 is FQGNSA. Trimming removed 1 base from V and 2 bases from J, with 18 bases in between. In nucleotides, the CDR3 is TGTGCCAGCAGCTTAGGTTCGGGTGGGGGCCTCACCTACGAGCAGTACTTC. It is translated as CASSLGSGGGLTYEQYF.